Listed below are T cell receptor beta chains from one sample, sequenced in a study of post-analysis software for immune sequencing data. A single record per CDR3 protein comes from TCRdb applying MiXCR to the PCR reads. The data hold 750,000 to 950,000 distinct CDR3 sequences, with under 70% observed a single time. The sequenced sample consisted of blood. All receptors come from a girl aged 10 to 17 with multiple sclerosis. The CDR3 runs from the conserved cysteine through the conserved F or W. Each record gives: D gene, J gene, clone size, V gene, CDR3 DNA, CDR3 protein. A D gene is named only where the DNA matches it firmly. Some rows have no size entry. The others give once, few or many, or a class for an expanded clone.

NA | TRBJ2-1 | NA | TRBV20-1 | TGCAGTGTTATGATCAGGATAGGCAATGAGCAGTTCTTC | CSVMIRIGNEQFF
NA | TRBJ2-7 | NA | TRBV6-5 | TGTGCCAGCAGCGCTTACGGAGGCGAGCAGTACTTC | CASSAYGGEQYF
NA | TRBJ1-4 | once | TRBV7-9 | TGTGCCAGCAGCTTAGGGACAGTTTCTAATGAAAAACTGTTTTTT | CASSLGTVSNEKLFF
NA | TRBJ2-1 | NA | TRBV20-1 | TGCAGTGCTAGAGTGGACTATATCGAGCAGTTCTTC | CSARVDYIEQFF
TRBD1 | TRBJ1-2 | few | TRBV29-1 | TGCAGCGTTGATCGGCGAGTCAGGGGGCGTCACTATGGCTACACCTTC | CSVDRRVRGRHYGYTF
TRBD2 | TRBJ2-1 | NA | TRBV29-1 | TGCAGCGTCGCGACTAGCGGACTCTCCTACAATGAGCAGTTCTTC | CSVATSGLSYNEQFF
TRBD1 | TRBJ2-3 | NA | TRBV6-5 | TGTGCCAGCAGACTCGACAGGGCCCCGGATACGCAGTATTTT | CASRLDRAPDTQYF
TRBD2 | TRBJ2-7 | NA | TRBV5-1 | TGCGCCAGCAGCTTGGATGGGACTAGCGGATCCTCCTACGAGCAGTACTTC | CASSLDGTSGSSYEQYF
TRBD2 | TRBJ2-3 | NA | TRBV10-1 | TGCGCCGGCAGCCCGAGCGGGAGTGCAGATACGCAGTATTTT | CAGSPSGSADTQYF
TRBD1 | TRBJ2-5 | NA | TRBV12-3/TRBV12-4 | TGTGCCAGCAGTTTGTACGGACAGGCCCAAGAGACTCAGTACTTC | CASSLYGQAQETQYF
NA | TRBJ1-2 | few | TRBV5-4 | TGTGCCAGCAGCTTGTCTGGGAGCTCTCCCTATGGCTACACCTTC | CASSLSGSSPYGYTF
NA | TRBJ1-1 | few | TRBV29-1 | TGCAGCGTTCAACTGGGGTACACGAACACTGAAGCTTTCTTT | CSVQLGYTNTEAFF
NA | TRBJ2-5 | NA | TRBV10-1 | TGCGCCAGCAACAACAGATTTGGTGAGCAGTACTTC | CASNNRFGEQYF
NA | TRBJ1-1 | NA | TRBV30 | TGTGCCTACGACACCGCAGGGACGAACACTGAAGCTTTCTTT | CAYDTAGTNTEAFF
NA | TRBJ1-1 | NA | TRBV11-2 | TGTGCCAGCAGCTTAGATCAACAGAACATGAACACTGAAGCTTTCTTT | CASSLDQQNMNTEAFF
TRBD2 | TRBJ2-1 | NA | TRBV2 | TGTGCCAGCAGGTCCGGGGGGGCCTCCTACAATGAGCAGTTCTTC | CASRSGGASYNEQFF
NA | TRBJ1-1 | few | TRBV12-3/TRBV12-4 | TGTGCCAGCAGAGACCCCGGGAAGGGGAGAACTGAAGCTTTCTTT | CASRDPGKGRTEAFF
NA | TRBJ2-7 | few | TRBV5-1 | TGCGCCAGCAGCCGTTCAAGGGCGGTCTACGAGCAGTACTTC | CASSRSRAVYEQYF
NA | TRBJ1-1 | NA | TRBV6-5 | TGTGCCAGCAGTTCCAGAGGGGCAAGGACTGAAGCTTTCTTT | CASSSRGARTEAFF
TRBD2 | TRBJ2-1 | few | TRBV20-1 | TGCAGTGCGGAAGATACTAGCGGGAGTCTCAATGAGCAGTTCTTC | CSAEDTSGSLNEQFF
NA | TRBJ2-4 | NA | TRBV5-1 | TGCGCCAGCAGCTTGGTGGCGGGGCAGGGCAAAAACATTCAGTACTTC | CASSLVAGQGKNIQYF
NA | TRBJ1-4 | NA | TRBV5-1 | TGCGCCAGCAGCTTGCAGGGAGTAGGGCGGGAAAAACTGTTTTTT | CASSLQGVGREKLFF
NA | TRBJ2-5 | NA | TRBV5-1 | TGCGCCAGCAGCTTGGTTGGGGGGAAACAAGAGACCCAGTACTTC | CASSLVGGKQETQYF
NA | TRBJ2-1 | NA | TRBV12-3/TRBV12-4 | TGTGCCAGCGGGAGGTCCTGGGAGCAGTTCTTC | CASGRSWEQFF
TRBD2 | TRBJ2-5 | once | TRBV20-1 | TGCAGTGGATCTAGCGGGGGTTTCCAAGAGACCCAGTACTTC | CSGSSGGFQETQYF
NA | TRBJ2-5 | NA | TRBV27 | TGTGCCAGCAGTCCGATTAGCGGCCAAGAGACCCAGTACTTC | CASSPISGQETQYF
NA | TRBJ2-1 | once | TRBV29-1 | TGCAGCGTTGAGACCGTCAACTCCTACAATGAGCAGTTCTTC | CSVETVNSYNEQFF
TRBD2 | TRBJ2-1 | NA | TRBV20-1 | TGCAGTGCTCCGGGACTAGCATCCTCAAATGAGCAGTTCTTC | CSAPGLASSNEQFF
TRBD2 | TRBJ2-7 | NA | TRBV20-1 | TGCAGTGCTAGAGATCCTAGCGGGGGGCTCTACGAGCAGTACTTC | CSARDPSGGLYEQYF
TRBD2 | TRBJ2-7 | once | TRBV12-3/TRBV12-4 | TGTGCCAGCAGTCTAGGACTAGCGGGGGGATCCCAGGGTTTCGAGCAGTACTTC | CASSLGLAGGSQGFEQYF
NA | TRBJ2-1 | NA | TRBV3-1 | TGTGCCAGCAGCCAAATACAAGAGTTCTTC | CASSQIQEFF
TRBD1 | TRBJ2-7 | NA | TRBV2 | TGTGCCAGCAGAACAAACAGGGGTAGTGGCTACGAGCAGTACTTC | CASRTNRGSGYEQYF
NA | TRBJ2-2 | NA | TRBV20-1 | TGCAGTGCCCAGGAGAACACCGGGGAGCTGTTTTTT | CSAQENTGELFF
NA | TRBJ1-4 | NA | TRBV10-3 | TGTGCCATCAGACTGGGGCCTAATGAAAAACTGTTTTTT | CAIRLGPNEKLFF
NA | TRBJ1-4 | few | TRBV6-5 | TGTGCCAGCAGTTACTGGGGGGGTGAAAAACTGTTTTTT | CASSYWGGEKLFF
NA | TRBJ2-5 | NA | TRBV7-6 | TGTGCCAGCAGCTTCCACAGGGACGGACAAGGAGAGACCCAGTACTTC | CASSFHRDGQGETQYF
NA | TRBJ2-7 | NA | TRBV5-1 | TGCGCCAGCAGCTGGAGCCCCTCCTACGAGCAGTACTTC | CASSWSPSYEQYF
NA | TRBJ1-2 | once | TRBV7-8 | TGTGCCAGCAGCTCGCGGGACTCGGGTCGTGGCTACACCTTC | CASSSRDSGRGYTF
TRBD2 | TRBJ2-1 | NA | TRBV27 | TGTGCCAGCAGTTTAGGGGTCGGGGGGACCTACAATGAGCAGTTCTTC | CASSLGVGGTYNEQFF